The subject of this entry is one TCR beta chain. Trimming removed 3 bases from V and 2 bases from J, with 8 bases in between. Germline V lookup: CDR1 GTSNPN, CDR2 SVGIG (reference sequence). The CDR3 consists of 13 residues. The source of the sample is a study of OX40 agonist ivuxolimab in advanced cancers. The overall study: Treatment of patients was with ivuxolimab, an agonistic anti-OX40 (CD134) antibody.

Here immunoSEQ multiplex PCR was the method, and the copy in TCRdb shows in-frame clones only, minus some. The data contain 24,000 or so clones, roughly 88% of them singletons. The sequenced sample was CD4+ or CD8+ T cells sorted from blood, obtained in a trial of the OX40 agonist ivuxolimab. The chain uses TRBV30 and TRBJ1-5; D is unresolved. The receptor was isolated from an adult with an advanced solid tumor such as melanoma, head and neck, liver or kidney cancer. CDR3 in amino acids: CAWSGLGNQPQHF. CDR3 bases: TGTGCCTGGAGCGGGTTGGGCAATCAGCCCCAGCATTTT. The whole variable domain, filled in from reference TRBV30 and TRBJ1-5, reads SQTIHQWPATLVQPVGSPLSLECTVEGTSNPNLYWYRQAAGRGLQLLFYSVGIGQISSEVPQNLSASRPQDRQFILSSKKLLLSDSGFYLCAWSGLGNQPQHFGDGTRLSIL.